This note documents a single T cell receptor beta chain sequence. The protocol was immunoSEQ multiplex PCR, while the TCRdb copy is restricted to in-frame clones and leaves out a portion. The sample lists tens of thousands of clones, roughly nine tenths occurring once. The data originate from a study of cytomegalovirus exposure and HLA in healthy donors. Between the trimmed V and J ends, which lost 3 bases and 2 bases, there was a span of 8 bases. Germline loops: CDR1 KGHSH, CDR2 LQKENI. This CDR3 contains 13 residues. This clonotype originated in a woman aged 18-29 years in good health and CMV-seronegative. The specimen was PBMCs. The chain links TRBV18 to TRBJ2-7; tentative D call: TRBD1 (5 bases). CDR3 bases: TGTGCCAGCTCACCGCCAGGGACCTACGAGCAGTACTTC. Translating it yields CASSPPGTYEQYF.